This note documents a single T cell receptor (beta chain) sequence. The sample originates from a study of blood T cell repertoires in COVID-19. Study details: The samples span acute and convalescent COVID-19 from the United States, Italy and Spain. From T cells, B-cell-depleted T cells, or PBMCs came the material, which was cDNA or gDNA.

The Seattle patients, enrolled during active infection, were followed longitudinally. The V and J ends lost 1 base and 0 bases respectively, with 11 bases between them. The CDR3 has 16 residues. CDR1 SGHTA and CDR2 FQGNSA come from the germline V gene. Original analysis: Amplification of reference gene primers was used by the study to estimate nucleated cell counts. Here immunoSEQ multiplex PCR was the method, and the copy in TCRdb shows in-frame clones only, minus some. V and J calls and clone size are given by that table; D and trimming were obtained from the DNA. There are some 200,000 clones in the sample; roughly 84% occur only once, and roughly 14% lies in the top ten.

The V and J genes are TRBV7-2 and TRBJ2-3; the D is unclear. This TCR was sampled from a woman aged 65 to 85 with COVID-19, enrolled during active disease. Sequencing was carried out using peripheral blood. Here the CDR3 DNA reads TGTGCCAGCAGCTTAGTGGCGGAGCCGAGCACAGATACGCAGTATTTT. Its translation is CASSLVAEPSTDTQYF.